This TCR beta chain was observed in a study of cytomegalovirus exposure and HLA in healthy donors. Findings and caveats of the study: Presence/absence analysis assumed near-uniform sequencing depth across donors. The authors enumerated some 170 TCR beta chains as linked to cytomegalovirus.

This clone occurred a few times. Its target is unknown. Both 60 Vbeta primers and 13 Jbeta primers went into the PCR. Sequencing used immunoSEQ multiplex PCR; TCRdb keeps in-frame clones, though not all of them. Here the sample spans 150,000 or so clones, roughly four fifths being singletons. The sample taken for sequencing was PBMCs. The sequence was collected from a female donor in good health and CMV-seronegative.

The CDR3 coding sequence is TGTGCCAGCAAGGGGGGCAATCAGCCCCAGCATTTT. Translating it yields CASKGGNQPQHF. This rearrangement joins TRBV6-1 to TRBJ1-5; D may be TRBD1 (6 bases). The germline V gene has CDR1 MNHNS and CDR2 SASEGT. V gave up 7 bases and J gave up 2 bases, with 6 bases separating them. The CDR3 runs 12 residues.